This T cell receptor (beta chain) originates from a study of identical twins. This clonotype has ten or more counts. Trimming removed 6 bases at V and 0 bases at J, with 18 bases between. Germline-derived CDR1 and CDR2 are MNHEY and SMNVEV (reference sequence). This CDR3 contains 17 residues. TCRdb independently ran MiXCR on the 5' RACE reads; one entry per CDR3 protein. The repertoire has about 730,000 distinct CDR3 sequences, 21% of them found once; the top ten carry roughly 4%. This same sample was also part of a study on T cells expressing NK-cell markers.

Sequencing was done on a sample of PBMCs. This rearrangement joins TRBV27 to TRBJ2-1, with a tentative D call TRBD1 (6 bases). The sequence was obtained from a woman younger than 30 in good health. CDR3 sequence: CASSRTGPPSSYNEQFF. DNA for the CDR3: TGTGCCAGCAGCCGTACAGGGCCCCCCAGCTCCTACAATGAGCAGTTCTTC.